The TCR beta chain described here comes from a study of blood T cell repertoires in COVID-19. Whole-study context: COVID-19 samples collected from the United States, Italy and Spain covered acute and convalescent phases.

V shed 3 bases and J shed 5 bases, with 10 bases lying between them. CDR3 size: 13 residues. Germline V gives CDR1 SGHNT, CDR2 YENEEA. Using immunoSEQ multiplex PCR, the repertoire was profiled, and TCRdb retains in-frame clones only, with some absent. The sample records about 200,000 clones, around 80% being singletons. The clonotype originates from a man aged 50-60 years who had recovered from COVID-19. What was sequenced was peripheral blood. The chain recombines TRBV11-3 with TRBJ1-1; tentatively, D is TRBD1 (5 bases). The CDR3 reads CASSFGGGTEAFF. The CDR3 nucleotides read TGTGCCAGCAGCTTCGGGGGAGGGACTGAAGCTTTCTTT.